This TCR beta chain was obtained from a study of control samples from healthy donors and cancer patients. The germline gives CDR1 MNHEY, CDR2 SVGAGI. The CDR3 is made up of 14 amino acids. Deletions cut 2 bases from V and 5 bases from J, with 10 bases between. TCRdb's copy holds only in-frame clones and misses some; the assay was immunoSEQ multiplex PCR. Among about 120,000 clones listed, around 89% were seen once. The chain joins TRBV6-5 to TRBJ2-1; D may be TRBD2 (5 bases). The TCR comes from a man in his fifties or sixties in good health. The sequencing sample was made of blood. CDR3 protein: CASSYAGPDNEQFF. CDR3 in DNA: TGTGCCAGCAGTTACGCGGGCCCGGACAATGAGCAGTTCTTC.